These 23 T cell receptor beta chains were all obtained from the same sample, sequenced in a study of cytomegalovirus exposure and HLA in healthy donors. Use of 60 Vbeta and 13 Jbeta primers characterized the PCR. TCRdb's table, derived via immunoSEQ multiplex PCR, lists solely in-frame clones and lacks some. The data show 100,000 or so clones, 74% seen once. The sample consisted of PBMCs. The receptor source for this set is a human donor in good health.

This chain uses TRBV18 with TRBJ2-3; 8 nucleotides match TRBD2. The CDR3 consists of 17 residues. Germline V lookup: CDR1 KGHSH, CDR2 LQKENI. V lost 3 bases and J lost 3; bases outside the gene matches: 11. Here the CDR3 DNA reads TGTGCCAGCTCACCCGATCGGGAGCGGGAGACGACAGATACGCAGTATTTT. It codes for CASSPDRERETTDTQYF.

In this sample, this clone turned up once. The chain uses TRBV28 and TRBJ1-3, with D possibly being TRBD1 (5 bases). Trimming cost V 3 bases and J 0 bases, with 9 bases left between them. The CDR3 is 15 amino acids. The V gene's germline CDR1 is MDHEN and CDR2 SYDVKM. The CDR3 nucleotides are TGTGCCAGCAGTTTTAGGGGTACCTCTGGAAACACCATATATTTT. Translated, it gives CASSFRGTSGNTIYF.

The J gene is TRBJ1-1, the V gene TRBV6-4; 8 nucleotides agree with TRBD1. This CDR3 spans 14 amino acids. Per germline, CDR1 MRHNA and CDR2 SNTAGT. Trimming at V came to 5 bases and at J to 1 base, leaving 3 bases not matched to a gene. The CDR3 protein is CASSRDRTNTEAFF. The CDR3 nucleotides read TGTGCCAGCAGTCGGGACAGGACGAACACTGAAGCTTTCTTT.

The CDR3 protein is CASRTPQGLNSPLHF. In nucleotides, the CDR3 is TGTGCCAGCAGAACCCCACAGGGGTTGAATTCACCCCTCCACTTT. The chain recombines TRBV6-5 with TRBJ1-6; TRBD1 matches 7 bases. Germline CDR1 reads MNHEY; CDR2 reads SVGAGI. The CDR3 has 15 residues. With V trimmed by 6 bases and J by 7 bases, 9 bases remained unmatched.

This rearrangement joins TRBV20-1 to TRBJ2-7; D remains ambiguous. Looked up from germline, CDR1 is DFQATT and CDR2 is SNEGSKA (reference sequence). This CDR3 has 11 amino acids. CDR3 residues: CSPTASYEQYF. DNA of the CDR3: TGCAGCCCTACAGCCTCCTACGAGCAGTACTTC.

The chain uses TRBV7-8 and TRBJ2-3; D is perhaps TRBD2 (5 bases). Per the germline V gene, CDR1 is SGHVS and CDR2 is FQNEAQ. The CDR3 runs to 14 residues. V was shortened by 6 bases and J by 2 bases, with 12 bases between the two germline ends. For the CDR3, the DNA is TGTGCCAGCAGTTCGGACTTAAACACAGATACGCAGTATTTT. Protein sequence: CASSSDLNTDTQYF. Looking up the rest from reference TRBV7-8 and TRBJ2-3 gives the full variable domain: GAGVSQSPRYKVAKRGQDVALRCDPISGHVSLFWYQQALGQGPEFLTYFQNEAQLDKSGLPSDRFFAERPEGSVSTLKIQRTQQEDSAVYLCASSSDLNTDTQYFGPGTRLTVL.

The rearrangement links TRBV28 to TRBJ2-5; 9 nucleotides match TRBD1. V lost 5 bases to trimming and J lost 6 bases; unmatched junction nucleotides: 4. This CDR3 region has 13 residues. CDR1 and CDR2 (germline): MDHEN, SYDVKM. The CDR3 sequence is CASSPGQGQTQYF. As DNA, the CDR3 is TGTGCCAGCAGTCCCGGACAGGGGCAGACCCAGTACTTC.

The V and J genes are TRBV9 and TRBJ2-6; 12 bases align to TRBD2. Per the germline V gene, CDR1 is SGDLS and CDR2 is YYNGEE. The CDR3 is 18 amino acids. Trimming removed 4 bases from V and 4 bases from J; junction bases left unmatched: 9. The CDR3 nucleotides read TGTGCCAGCAGCCAGAGGCTAGCGGGGGGGCCAGGGGCCAACGTCCTGACTTTC. Amino acids: CASSQRLAGGPGANVLTF.

V usage is TRBV20-1 and J usage is TRBJ1-2; weak D call: TRBD1 (6 bases). CDR3 length equals 11 residues. Per the germline V gene, CDR1 is DFQATT and CDR2 is SNEGSKA (reference sequence). CDR3 bases: TGCGGGATACAGGGCGTCTATGGCTACACCTTC. It encodes CGIQGVYGYTF.

The V call is TRBV18, the J call TRBJ2-5; D is perhaps TRBD2 (7 bases). Trimming stripped 0 bases from V and 5 bases from J, with 10 bases between. CDR1 and CDR2 (germline): KGHSH, LQKENI. The CDR3 has 14 residues. CDR3 nucleotide sequence: TGTGCCAGCTCACCACCCAGGGGAGGGGAGACCCAGTACTTC. Amino acids: CASSPPRGGETQYF.

The chain combines TRBV2 with TRBJ2-7; 9 bases are a match to TRBD2. The V and J ends lost 4 bases and 7 bases, in that order; junction bases with no gene match: 11. This CDR3 region has 15 residues. Germline assignment: CDR1 SNHLY and CDR2 FYNNEI. As DNA, the CDR3 is TGTGCCAGCAGTGTTTTGGCTAGCGGGGCGTCGGAGCAGTACTTC. It specifies CASSVLASGASEQYF.

The chain recombines TRBV25-1 with TRBJ1-5; unclear D gene. Trimming took off 5 bases at V and 7 bases at J, with 15 bases between the two ends. There are 14 residues in the CDR3. Per the germline V gene, CDR1 is MGHDK and CDR2 is SYGVNS. CDR3 region: CASSSGRDWQPQHF. CDR3 coding DNA: TGTGCCAGCAGTTCGGGGAGGGATTGGCAGCCCCAGCATTTT.

This clone has a handful of counts. The chain links TRBV28 to TRBJ1-2; D gene unclear. Germline V gene data show CDR1 as MDHEN and CDR2 as SYDVKM. V gave up 6 bases and J gave up 4 bases, with 18 bases separating them. CDR3 length equals 15 residues. CDR3 nucleotides: TGTGCCAGCAGACCCACCCGCGGCGGGAGCTATGGCTACACCTTC. The encoded protein is CASRPTRGGSYGYTF.

This clone was counted a single time. The V gene is TRBV18, the J gene TRBJ2-2, with TRBD1 identical over 8 bases. V was pared by 3 bases and J by 4 bases, with 10 bases of the junction left unmatched. Per germline, CDR1 KGHSH and CDR2 LQKENI. The CDR3 has 17 amino acids. DNA of the CDR3: TGTGCCAGCTCACCGGAATTACCGACAGGGGCCACCGGGGAGCTGTTTTTT. This sequence encodes CASSPELPTGATGELFF.

The gene calls are TRBV15 and TRBJ1-2; D unclear. Germline assignment: CDR1 LNHNV and CDR2 YYDKDF (reference sequence). V lost 0 bases, J lost 3 bases, and 8 bases lay in between. There are 14 residues in the CDR3. CDR3 in DNA: TGTGCCACCAGCAGAGATCGGCAGGACTATGGCTACACCTTC. Translated: CATSRDRQDYGYTF.

J is TRBJ2-7 and V is TRBV28; no definite D call. The V end lost 10 bases, the J end lost 4 bases, and 14 bases lay between the germline ends. Germline CDR1 is MDHEN and CDR2 is SYDVKM. The CDR3 is 12 amino acids. CDR3 sequence (DNA): TGTGCCACCAGCCTAGTTACATACGAGCAGTACTTC. Translated: CATSLVTYEQYF.

The V and J genes are TRBV2 and TRBJ2-1, with 8 bases aligning to TRBD2. After removal of 4 bases from V and 3 bases from J, the junction contained 2 bases not matched to a gene. Per the germline V gene, CDR1 is SNHLY and CDR2 is FYNNEI. This CDR3 spans 14 amino acids. CDR3 region: CASSASGGYNEQFF. For the CDR3, the DNA is TGTGCCAGCAGTGCCAGCGGGGGCTACAATGAGCAGTTCTTC.

The chain has TRBV20-1 and TRBJ1-1; no reliable D call. The CDR3 is 11 residues long. Germline CDR1 and CDR2: DFQATT and SNEGSKA (reference sequence). V lost 3 bases and J 5 bases, leaving 7 bases between the germline ends. The CDR3 loop reads CSASFATEAFF. For the CDR3, the DNA is TGCAGTGCTAGTTTTGCGACTGAAGCTTTCTTT.

CDR3: CASRPPRDKRAFF. CDR3 DNA: TGTGCCAGCAGGCCCCCTCGGGACAAACGAGCTTTCTTT. The rearrangement uses TRBV6-4 and TRBJ1-1; D is possibly TRBD1 (6 bases). The CDR3 spans 13 residues. The V and J ends lost 6 bases and 10 bases respectively, with 18 bases between them. The germline CDR1 and CDR2 sequences are MRHNA and SNTAGT.

This chain links TRBV5-1 with TRBJ1-4, with D tentatively TRBD1 (6 bases). CDR1 is SGHRS, CDR2 YFSETQ, per germline. The CDR3 is made up of 13 amino acids. Between the trimmed V and J ends, which lost 6 bases and 8 bases, there was a span of 14 bases. The CDR3 DNA is TGCGCCAGCAAGGGGGAAGGCGGCGAAAAACTGTTTTTT. Protein: CASKGEGGEKLFF.

This clone was recorded a few times. V is TRBV14 and J is TRBJ2-3, with 11 bases identical to TRBD1. Germline CDR1 SGHDN, CDR2 FVKESK. V trimming: 2 bases; J trimming: 5 bases; junction bases outside the gene matches: 9. The CDR3 extends over 17 amino acids. This chain's CDR3 is CASSQSLWTGGVDTQYF. CDR3 sequence (DNA): TGTGCCAGCAGCCAATCTCTCTGGACAGGGGGCGTAGATACGCAGTATTTT.

The chain joins TRBV19 to TRBJ1-5, with TRBD1 identical over 12 bases. In germline, CDR1 is LNHDA, CDR2 SQIVND (reference sequence). CDR3 length: 16 residues. Trimming at V came to 5 bases and at J to 4 bases, leaving 6 bases not matched to a gene. The CDR3 protein is CASSWGDRGRNQPQHF. Here the CDR3 DNA reads TGTGCCAGTAGTTGGGGGGACAGGGGGCGAAATCAGCCCCAGCATTTT.

This clone was counted between two and nine times. The chain employs TRBV6-1 and TRBJ1-1; perhaps TRBD1 as D (5 bases). Germline CDR1 is MNHNS and CDR2 is SASEGT. CDR3 length equals 14 residues. V lost 5 bases and J 3 bases, leaving 13 bases between the germline ends. CDR3 in DNA: TGTGCCAGCAGTCGGCAGGGTGGGGACACTGAAGCTTTCTTT. This translates into CASSRQGGDTEAFF.